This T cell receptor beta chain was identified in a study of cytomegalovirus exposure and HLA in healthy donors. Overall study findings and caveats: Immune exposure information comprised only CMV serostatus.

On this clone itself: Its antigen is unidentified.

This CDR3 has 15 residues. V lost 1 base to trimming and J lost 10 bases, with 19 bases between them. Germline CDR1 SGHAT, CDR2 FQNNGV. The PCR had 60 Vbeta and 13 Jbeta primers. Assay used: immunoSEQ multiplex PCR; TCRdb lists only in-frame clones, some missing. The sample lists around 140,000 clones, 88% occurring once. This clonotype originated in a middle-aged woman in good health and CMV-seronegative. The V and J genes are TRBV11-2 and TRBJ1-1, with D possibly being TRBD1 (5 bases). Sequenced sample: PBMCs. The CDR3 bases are TGTGCCAGCAGCTTAGTTGGGAGGGGAGTTAGTGGAGCTTTCTTT. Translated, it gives CASSLVGRGVSGAFF.